What follows are 24 T cell receptor beta chains derived from one specimen sequenced in a study of shared clonotypes between healthy human individuals. Some clones are missing from TCRdb's copy, which holds only in-frame ones; the method was immunoSEQ multiplex PCR. The sample lists roughly 2 million clones, 95% occurring once. What was sequenced was naive CD4+ T cells sorted from blood. Subset reported: CD45RA+ positively selected. The source is a young man in good health.

This chain joins TRBV30 and TRBJ1-3; D may be TRBD1 (6 bases). The V and J ends lost 3 bases and 2 bases respectively, with 20 bases between them. From germline, CDR1 is GTSNPN and CDR2 SVGIG (reference sequence). The CDR3 spans 17 residues. This CDR3 is CAWSERPLGTPGNTIYF. The CDR3 region has the DNA TGTGCCTGGAGCGAAAGGCCCTTAGGGACACCTGGAAACACCATATATTTT.

This clone is a singleton in its sample. This rearrangement joins TRBV14 to TRBJ2-1; the D gene is possibly TRBD2 (6 bases). The CDR3 sequence is 15 residues long. The germline V gene encodes CDR1 SGHDN and CDR2 FVKESK. V lost 7 bases and J 3 bases, leaving 16 bases between the germline ends. The CDR3 loop is CASTARDSRYNEQFF. The CDR3, as DNA: TGTGCCAGCACCGCTCGGGACTCACGCTACAATGAGCAGTTCTTC.

The chain couples TRBV10-1 to TRBJ2-3; 7 positions agree with TRBD2. This CDR3 is 15 amino acids long. Germline V gene sequence: CDR1 WNHNN, CDR2 SYGVQD (reference sequence). V lost 3 bases and J lost 2; bases outside the gene matches: 5. The CDR3 spells CASSDQAGSTDTQYF. Here the CDR3 DNA reads TGCGCCAGCAGTGATCAAGCGGGGTCCACAGATACGCAGTATTTT.

V is TRBV2 and J is TRBJ2-7, with 11 bases lining up with TRBD1. J gave up 6 bases and V 11 bases, and 6 bases lay outside the gene matches. Per the germline V gene, CDR1 is SNHLY and CDR2 is FYNNEI. The CDR3 sequence is 12 residues long. The CDR3: CAVPGQGGEQYF. CDR3 coding DNA: TGTGCCGTTCCGGGACAGGGGGGCGAGCAGTACTTC.

The J gene is TRBJ1-3, the V gene TRBV25-1; D gene unclear. The V and J ends lost 6 bases and 0 bases respectively, with 9 bases between them. Germline assignment: CDR1 MGHDK and CDR2 SYGVNS. The CDR3 extends over 14 amino acids. CDR3 coding DNA: TGTGCCAGCAGCGGATCAGGCTCTGGAAACACCATATATTTT. Translation: CASSGSGSGNTIYF.

This clone has only a few counts. The chain recombines TRBV10-2 with TRBJ2-7, with TRBD2 matching over 8 bases. V lost 6 bases to trimming and J lost 6 bases; unmatched junction nucleotides: 10. This CDR3 has 14 residues. Germline-derived CDR1 and CDR2 are WSHSY and SAAADI. The CDR3 DNA follows: TGCGCCAGCAGGGGGGGAGGAGCGGGGGCCGAGCAGTACTTC. Protein sequence: CASRGGGAGAEQYF.

The chain links TRBV20-1 to TRBJ2-7; 7 positions match TRBD1. With 6 bases clipped from V and 6 bases from J, the junction kept 5 bases outside the gene matches. The CDR3 extends over 11 amino acids. In germline, CDR1 is DFQATT, CDR2 SNEGSKA (reference sequence). The DNA for the CDR3 is TGCAGTGCCCCCGGACAGGTCGAGCAGTACTTC. Protein product: CSAPGQVEQYF.

About this clone: Other DNA sequences in the sample encode the same CDR3. This sequence joins TRBV5-1 and TRBJ2-7; D gene uncertain. The CDR3 runs 13 residues. Trimming took off 0 bases at V and 2 bases at J, with 6 bases between the two ends. Germline CDR1 SGHRS, CDR2 YFSETQ. This CDR3 reads CASSLAAAYEQYF. DNA for the CDR3: TGCGCCAGCAGCTTGGCGGCTGCCTACGAGCAGTACTTC. The whole variable domain, remainder taken from reference TRBV5-1 and TRBJ2-7, is KAGVTQTPRYLIKTRGQQVTLSCSPISGHRSVSWYQQTPGQGLQFLFEYFSETQRNKGNFPGRFSGRQFSNSRSEMNVSTLELGDSALYLCASSLAAAYEQYFGPGTRLTVT.

With respect to this clone: This sample includes further DNA sequences coding for the same CDR3. The chain recombines TRBV5-1 with TRBJ1-5; tentative D call: TRBD1 (5 bases). Per germline, CDR1 SGHRS and CDR2 YFSETQ. This CDR3 is 13 amino acids long. V was cut by 4 bases and J by 3 bases, with 8 bases left in between. CDR3 DNA sequence: TGCGCCAGCAGCGCCGGGACCAATCAGCCCCAGCATTTT. It yields the protein CASSAGTNQPQHF. Complete variable domain (other parts from reference TRBV5-1 and TRBJ1-5): KAGVTQTPRYLIKTRGQQVTLSCSPISGHRSVSWYQQTPGQGLQFLFEYFSETQRNKGNFPGRFSGRQFSNSRSEMNVSTLELGDSALYLCASSAGTNQPQHFGDGTRLSIL.

V gene TRBV10-3 combines with J gene TRBJ2-7; D unclear. V was pared by 4 bases and J by 7 bases, with 11 bases between. This CDR3 spans 12 amino acids. Germline V gives CDR1 ENHRY, CDR2 SYGVKD. The CDR3 DNA follows: TGTGCCATCAGTGTCGCCTTAGGGGAGCAGTACTTC. Protein sequence: CAISVALGEQYF.

V gene TRBV6-5 combines with J gene TRBJ2-3; D possibly corresponds to TRBD1 (5 bases). Trimming took off 2 bases at V and 3 bases at J, with 12 bases between the two ends. This CDR3 contains 15 residues. Germline CDR1 and CDR2: MNHEY and SVGAGI. The CDR3 protein is CASSYVGQGTDTQYF. The CDR3 bases are TGTGCCAGCAGTTACGTTGGGCAGGGTACAGATACGCAGTATTTT.

CDR3 residues: CASSRTEGGYTF. The CDR3 DNA is TGTGCCAGCAGTCGGACCGAAGGGGGCTACACCTTC. This chain joins TRBV6-5 and TRBJ1-2; D not resolved. The CDR3 runs 12 residues. V lost 5 bases and J lost 8, with 12 bases in between. The germline V gene encodes CDR1 MNHEY and CDR2 SVGAGI.

The J gene is TRBJ1-3, the V gene TRBV11-2; D uncertain. CDR3 length: 16 amino acids. V was shortened by 1 base and J by 0 bases, with 10 bases between the two germline ends. Looked up from germline, CDR1 is SGHAT and CDR2 is FQNNGV. CDR3 residues: CASSLVGKSSGNTIYF. CDR3 nucleotides: TGTGCCAGCAGCTTAGTGGGCAAGAGCTCTGGAAACACCATATATTTT.

The chain couples TRBV27 to TRBJ1-2, with D possibly matching TRBD1 (6 bases). V was clipped by 7 bases and J by 8 bases, with 11 bases between them. The germline CDR1 and CDR2 sequences are MNHEY and SMNVEV (reference sequence). The CDR3 covers 11 residues. The CDR3 loop reads CASTGGLGYTF. The CDR3 DNA reads as TGTGCCAGCACCGGGGGGCTGGGCTACACCTTC.

The chain couples TRBV4-3 to TRBJ1-2, with 9 bases fitting TRBD1. V lost 0 bases, J lost 2 bases, and 7 bases stayed unmatched. There are 17 residues in the CDR3. The germline V gene has CDR1 LGHNA and CDR2 YSLEER. CDR3 DNA: TGCGCCAGCAGCCAAGATGATTGGACAGGGGCGAACTATGGCTACACCTTC. This gives the protein CASSQDDWTGANYGYTF.

Concerning this clone itself: Other nucleotide sequences in the sample specify the same CDR3. J is TRBJ2-5 and V is TRBV2; weak D call: TRBD1 (6 bases). The CDR3 spans 13 residues. Germline V gene data show CDR1 as SNHLY and CDR2 as FYNNEI. The germline V and J ends were trimmed by 4 bases and 2 bases, with 8 bases remaining between them. CDR3 loop: CASSGQVQETQYF. The CDR3 DNA follows: TGTGCCAGCAGTGGACAGGTACAAGAGACCCAGTACTTC. Based on the CDR3 plus reference TRBV2 and TRBJ2-5, the full variable domain is EPEVTQTPSHQVTQMGQEVILRCVPISNHLYFYWYRQILGQKVEFLVSFYNNEISEKSEIFDDQFSVERPDGSNFTLKIRSTKLEDSAMYFCASSGQVQETQYFGPGTRLLVL.

The V call is TRBV7-9, the J call TRBJ2-1; no reliable D call. CDR3 length: 15 residues. Per germline, CDR1 SEHNR and CDR2 FQNEAQ (reference sequence). V lost 3 bases to trimming and J lost 3 bases, with 12 bases between them. This chain's CDR3 is CASSFQKAYYNEQFF. The CDR3 nucleotides read TGTGCCAGCAGCTTCCAAAAGGCGTACTACAATGAGCAGTTCTTC.

On this clone: Different DNA sequences within this sample yield the same CDR3. The gene calls are TRBV4-1 and TRBJ1-2, with D perhaps matching TRBD1 (6 bases). This CDR3 is built from 14 residues. The germline V gene has CDR1 MGHRA and CDR2 YSYEKL. The V and J ends lost 0 bases and 1 base respectively, with 6 bases between them. DNA for the CDR3: TGCGCCAGCAGCCAAGACAGGGGTAACTATGGCTACACCTTC. It is translated as CASSQDRGNYGYTF.

This chain connects TRBV2 to TRBJ2-7; 11 bases agree with TRBD1. The CDR3 sequence is 15 residues long. Germline CDR1 SNHLY, CDR2 FYNNEI. Trimming at V came to 3 bases and at J to 9 bases, leaving 10 bases not matched to a gene. The CDR3 sequence is CASSEDRGRPIGQYF. CDR3 coding DNA: TGTGCCAGCAGTGAGGACAGGGGGCGACCTATCGGGCAGTACTTC.

About this clone: Other DNA sequences from this sample encode an identical CDR3 as well. V is TRBV30 and J is TRBJ2-7, with D unclear. Germline CDR1 is GTSNPN and CDR2 is SVGIG (reference sequence). V was pared by 2 bases and J by 2 bases, with 7 bases between. CDR3 length: 12 residues. The CDR3 DNA follows: TGTGCCTGGAGTCTAGTGGCCTACGAGCAGTACTTC. It is translated as CAWSLVAYEQYF.

The rearrangement links TRBV6-1 to TRBJ1-5, with 10 bases aligning to TRBD1. This CDR3 has 14 residues. Trimming cost V 3 bases and J 6 bases; bases outside gene matches: 2. Germline V gene lookup returns CDR1 MNHNS and CDR2 SASEGT. DNA of the CDR3: TGTGCCAGCAGTGAGTGGGACAGGGGTCAGCCCCAGCATTTT. Amino acid sequence: CASSEWDRGQPQHF.

The chain combines TRBV19 with TRBJ2-3; possible D gene TRBD1, 5 bases. The CDR3 spans 18 residues. CDR1 is LNHDA and CDR2 is SQIVND in the germline V gene (reference sequence). The V and J ends lost 2 bases and 0 bases respectively, with 18 bases between them. The CDR3 nucleotides read TGTGCCAGTAGTATAAGGGGCCTCAGACTCATTAGCACAGATACGCAGTATTTT. Translated, it gives CASSIRGLRLISTDTQYF. Based on the CDR3 plus reference TRBV19 and TRBJ2-3, the full variable domain is DGGITQSPKYLFRKEGQNVTLSCEQNLNHDAMYWYRQDPGQGLRLIYYSQIVNDFQKGDIAEGYSVSREKKESFPLTVTSAQKNPTAFYLCASSIRGLRLISTDTQYFGPGTRLTVL.

The sample holds one count of this clone. The chain has TRBV28 and TRBJ2-7; TRBD1 aligns across 9 bases. V lost 4 bases, J lost 2 bases, and 6 bases stayed unmatched. Per germline, CDR1 MDHEN and CDR2 SYDVKM. The CDR3 is 15 amino acids. CDR3 in DNA: TGTGCCAGCAGTTCTCCCCGACAGGGGGCCTACGAGCAGTACTTC. It specifies CASSSPRQGAYEQYF.

The genes are TRBV28 and TRBJ2-1, with 12 bases fitting TRBD2. In germline, CDR1 is MDHEN, CDR2 SYDVKM. The junction had 12 bases not matched to a gene; V was cut back by 2 bases and J by 4 bases. CDR3 size: 19 residues. CDR3 region: CASSLGLAGGLSAYNEQFF. CDR3 nucleotide sequence: TGTGCCAGCAGTTTAGGTCTAGCGGGGGGGCTATCGGCGTACAATGAGCAGTTCTTC.